This TCR beta chain was sequenced in a study of T cells in Graves' hyperthyroidism and ophthalmopathy. Study-level information: Before any treatment, at initial diagnosis, peripheral blood was collected.

CDR3 length: 12 amino acids. Germline V gives CDR1 SGHRS, CDR2 YFSETQ. The ends lost 5 bases at V and 7 bases at J; junction bases unmatched: 2. This clonotype was counted a few times. Amplification of TCR beta CDR3 regions used RNA as the template. TCR CDR3 underwent first-round RT-PCR with the HTBI primer set. A single record per CDR3 protein comes from TCRdb applying MiXCR to the multiplex PCR reads. The sample lists around 480,000 distinct CDR3 sequences, around 14% occurring once. The sequenced material came from blood. The chain has TRBV5-1 and TRBJ2-1; the match to TRBD2 covers 8 bases. This TCR was recovered from a young woman with Graves' hyperthyroidism. The CDR3 loop reads CASRIAGNEQFF. CDR3 nucleotides: TGCGCCAGCAGGATAGCGGGAAATGAGCAGTTCTTC.